This T cell receptor beta chain was found in a study of tumor-infiltrating lymphocytes in localized non-small cell lung cancer. Study-level information: Resected tumor was paired with non-adjacent uninvolved lung from the same patient. Study outcomes and limitations: Compared with uninvolved lung, tumors showed higher T cell infiltration by TCRbeta sequencing. Recurrence-free survival showed no association with tumor T-cell fraction. IM1 and IM2 tumors showed no difference in T-cell fraction.

Germline CDR1 SGHAT, CDR2 FQNNGV. V was pared by 0 bases and J by 10 bases, with 10 bases between. The CDR3 runs to 13 residues. Assay: immunoSEQ multiplex PCR; the TCRdb copy retains only in-frame clones and omits some. This sample has roughly 7,200 clones, with roughly 74% found just once. In regard to this clone: What it binds is not known.

The TCR was taken from a human donor with non-small cell lung cancer. Sequences were obtained from lung tumor tissue. The chain has TRBV11-2 and TRBJ2-1; D is undetermined. The chain's CDR3 is CASSLDPGLEQFF. The CDR3 bases are TGTGCCAGCAGCTTAGATCCCGGCCTCGAGCAGTTCTTC.